The source of this T cell receptor (beta chain) is a study of persistence of HIV-infected CD4 T cells. Study-wide background: CD4+ T cells responding to CMV or HIV-1 Gag were isolated.

This CDR3 contains 12 residues. V lost 6 bases to trimming and J lost 6 bases; unmatched junction nucleotides: 5. Germline CDR1 is MDHEN and CDR2 is SYDVKM. Overlapping HIV-1 Gag 15-mer peptides at around 1 ug per peptide per mL were used. Sorted nonresponding memory CD4+ T cells were CD40L-negative, CD69-negative, CD45RO-high. As concerns this clone: The antigen is not known.

Study results and limitations: Within sorted populations, more oligoclonal TCRs accompanied more oligoclonal proviruses.

The immunoSEQ assay was version 4, run in survey mode. Sequenced by immunoSEQ multiplex PCR; TCRdb stores in-frame clones only, minus some. This table has about 40,000 clones, around 78% appearing once. The V and J genes are TRBV28 and TRBJ2-7; 7 bases agree with TRBD1. Specimen: CD4+ T cells sorted from PBMCs after roughly 18-hour stimulation, collected from a patient who received antiretroviral therapy. The receptor's source is an adult man with HIV who was CMV-seropositive. CDR3 DNA: TGTGCCAGCAGACTGACAGGGCCCGAGCAGTACTTC. Translation gives CASRLTGPEQYF.